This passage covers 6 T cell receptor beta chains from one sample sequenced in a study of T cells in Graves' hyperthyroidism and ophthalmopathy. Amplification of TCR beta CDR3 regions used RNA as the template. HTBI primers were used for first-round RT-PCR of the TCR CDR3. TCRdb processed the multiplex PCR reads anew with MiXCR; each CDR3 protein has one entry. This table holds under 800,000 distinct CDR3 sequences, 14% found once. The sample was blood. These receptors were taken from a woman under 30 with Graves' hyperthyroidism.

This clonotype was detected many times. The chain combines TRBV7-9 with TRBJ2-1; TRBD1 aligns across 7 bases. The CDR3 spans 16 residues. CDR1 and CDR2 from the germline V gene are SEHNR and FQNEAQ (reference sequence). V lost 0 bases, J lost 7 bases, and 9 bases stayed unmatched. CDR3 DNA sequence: TGTGCCAGCAGCTTAGCGCGAGGGGGCGGCTATAATGAGCAGTTCTTC. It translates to CASSLARGGGYNEQFF.

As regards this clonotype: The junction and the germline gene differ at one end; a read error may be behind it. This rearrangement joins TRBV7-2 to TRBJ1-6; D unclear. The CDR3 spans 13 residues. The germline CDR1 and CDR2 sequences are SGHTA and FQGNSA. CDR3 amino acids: CACSFGGNSPLHF. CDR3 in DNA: TGTGCCTGCAGCTTTGGAGGCAATTCACCCCTCCACTTT.

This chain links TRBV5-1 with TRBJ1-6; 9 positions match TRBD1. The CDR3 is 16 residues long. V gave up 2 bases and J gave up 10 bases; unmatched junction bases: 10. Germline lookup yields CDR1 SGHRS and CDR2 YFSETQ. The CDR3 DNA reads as TGCGCCAGCAGCTTTAAATCCGGGACAGGGCTCTCACCCCTCCACTTT. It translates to CASSFKSGTGLSPLHF.

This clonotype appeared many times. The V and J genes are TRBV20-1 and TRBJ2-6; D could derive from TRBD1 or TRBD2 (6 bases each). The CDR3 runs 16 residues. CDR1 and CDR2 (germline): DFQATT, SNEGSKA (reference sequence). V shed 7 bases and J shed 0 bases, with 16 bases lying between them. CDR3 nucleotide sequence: TGCAGTGGTGAGGGGGGATCACCCTCTGGGGCCAACGTCCTGACTTTC. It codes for CSGEGGSPSGANVLTF.

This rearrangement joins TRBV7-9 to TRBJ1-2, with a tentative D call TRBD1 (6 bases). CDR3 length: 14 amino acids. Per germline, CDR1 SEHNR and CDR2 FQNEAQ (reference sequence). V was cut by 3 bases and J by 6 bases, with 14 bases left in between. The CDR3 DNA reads TGTGCCAGCAGCTTTGGGGACACCTCGCATGGCTACACCTTC. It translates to CASSFGDTSHGYTF.

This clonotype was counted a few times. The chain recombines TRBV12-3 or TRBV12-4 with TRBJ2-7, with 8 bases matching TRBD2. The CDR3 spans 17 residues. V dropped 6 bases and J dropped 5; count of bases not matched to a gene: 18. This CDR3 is CASSQTLGAGVLHEQYF. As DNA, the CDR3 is TGTGCCAGCAGCCAAACCCTGGGAGCGGGAGTCTTACACGAGCAGTACTTC.